The sequence of this TCR beta chain was determined in a study of beta chain features in type 1 diabetes. This CDR3 comprises 13 residues. CDR1 and CDR2 (germline): MGHRA, YSYEKL. Trimming took off 0 bases at V and 7 bases at J, with 6 bases between the two ends. Sequenced material consisted of expressed TCRB transcripts (all of the isolated RNA was reverse transcribed). The protocol was immunoSEQ multiplex PCR, while the TCRdb copy is restricted to in-frame clones and leaves out a portion. The profile shows 300,000 to 350,000 clones, approximately 14% of them singletons. Findings of the study overall: Whether TCRB rearrangement is influenced by HLA type was left unresolved in this analysis.

The authors took one heparinised blood draw, averaging about 110 mL, from each donor. Worth noting for this clone: What it binds is not known.

This TCR came from a man aged 30 to 45 in good health. The sequenced sample was central memory CD4+ T cells from blood. The chain recombines TRBV4-1 with TRBJ1-4; D not resolved. The chain's CDR3 is CASSQEDIEKLFF. The DNA of the CDR3 is TGCGCCAGCAGCCAAGAAGATATTGAAAAACTGTTTTTT.